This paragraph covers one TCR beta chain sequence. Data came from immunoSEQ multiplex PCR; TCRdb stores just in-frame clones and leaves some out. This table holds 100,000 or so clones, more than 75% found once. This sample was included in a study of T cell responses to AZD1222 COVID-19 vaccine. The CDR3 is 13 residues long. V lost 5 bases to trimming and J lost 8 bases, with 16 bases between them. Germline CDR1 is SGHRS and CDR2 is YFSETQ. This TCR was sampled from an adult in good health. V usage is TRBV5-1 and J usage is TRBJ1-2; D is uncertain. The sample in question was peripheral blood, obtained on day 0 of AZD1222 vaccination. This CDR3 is CASRRTASEGYTF. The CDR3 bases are TGCGCCAGCAGAAGGACCGCGTCTGAGGGCTACACCTTC.